This T cell receptor (beta chain) was documented in a study of T cell changes during pregnancy in multiple sclerosis. Data came from immunoSEQ multiplex PCR; TCRdb stores just in-frame clones and leaves some out. The table includes tens of thousands of clones, around 94% detected once. Germline V lookup: CDR1 MNHEY, CDR2 SVGAGI. The CDR3 covers 15 residues. Trimming pared 8 bases from V and 0 bases from J, leaving 14 bases between. V is TRBV6-5 and J is TRBJ1-3, with D perhaps matching TRBD1 (5 bases). The sample in question was peripheral blood, obtained in the third trimester of pregnancy. The clonotype originates from a female donor in good health, enrolled as a control in a pregnancy study. This CDR3 is CASSRQRSSGNTIYF. DNA of the CDR3: TGTGCCAGCTCCCGACAGCGTAGCTCTGGAAACACCATATATTTT.